Detailed here is one TCR beta chain. The ends were cut back, 8 bases at V and 0 bases at J, with 9 bases in the middle. Germline V CDR1 and CDR2: PRHDT, FYEKMQ (reference sequence). CDR3 length: 13 amino acids. The sample is drawn from a study of T cell clones after liver transplantation. Here immunoSEQ multiplex PCR was the method, and the copy in TCRdb shows in-frame clones only, minus some. The table has 50,000 to 60,000 clones, less than 75% seen once. The sequences come from CD4+ T cells from blood, collected at the 22-month timepoint. This TCR was sampled from a human patient who received a liver transplant. Some T cells may possibly be graft donor cells. The chain joins TRBV13 to TRBJ2-3; TRBD1 is a possible D gene (5 bases). This CDR3 is CASQTVSTDTQYF. The CDR3 coding sequence is TGTGCCAGCCAGACAGTTAGCACAGATACGCAGTATTTT.